Presented here are 11 T cell receptor beta chains from one specimen sequenced in a study of T cell responses to AZD1222 COVID-19 vaccine. Only in-frame clones appear in the TCRdb table, and some are missing; sequencing was by immunoSEQ multiplex PCR. Of about 150,000 clones listed, 91% are singletons. Sequencing used peripheral blood, obtained 28 days after the second AZD1222 dose. The receptors come from an adult who received the AZD1222 COVID-19 vaccine.

The V gene is TRBV25-1, the J gene TRBJ2-7; TRBD2 matches at 9 bases. The CDR3 totals 15 residues. With V trimmed by 3 bases and J by 4 bases, 7 bases remained unmatched. Looked up from germline, CDR1 is MGHDK and CDR2 is SYGVNS. The CDR3 DNA is TGTGCCAGCAGTGACCGGGCTAGCGGGACGTACGAGCAGTACTTC. The encoded protein is CASSDRASGTYEQYF.

The chain joins TRBV11-3 to TRBJ2-1; D is perhaps TRBD1 (8 bases). V was trimmed by 5 bases and J by 8 bases, leaving 16 bases between them. Germline CDR1 is SGHNT and CDR2 is YENEEA. CDR3 size: 14 residues. In nucleotides, the CDR3 is TGTGCCAGCAGCCGGAGACAGGGGAGGGATGAGCAGTTCTTC. It translates to CASSRRQGRDEQFF.

This chain connects TRBV11-3 to TRBJ2-5; D is unclear. The V gene's germline CDR1 is SGHNT and CDR2 YENEEA. The CDR3 is made up of 13 amino acids. Deletions cut 2 bases from V and 3 bases from J, with 7 bases between. CDR3 in amino acids: CASSLLEKETQYF. CDR3 sequence (DNA): TGTGCCAGCAGCTTACTGGAAAAAGAGACCCAGTACTTC. Using reference TRBV11-3 and TRBJ2-5 for the parts outside the CDR3, the full variable domain is EAGVVQSPRYKIIEKKQPVAFWCNPISGHNTLYWYLQNLGQGPELLIRYENEEAVDDSQLPKDRFSAERLKGVDSTLKIQPAELGDSAVYLCASSLLEKETQYFGPGTRLLVL.

This chain links TRBV7-9 with TRBJ1-1; D ambiguous. This CDR3 spans 14 amino acids. Trimming took 5 bases from V and 1 from J, leaving 11 bases between them. Germline CDR1 SEHNR, CDR2 FQNEAQ (reference sequence). CDR3 sequence (DNA): TGTGCCAGCAGCCCCCTGGGAGAGAACACTGAAGCTTTCTTT. It encodes CASSPLGENTEAFF.

This chain connects TRBV11-2 to TRBJ1-1, with D perhaps matching TRBD1 (5 bases). CDR3 length: 11 amino acids. The V gene lost 3 bases and the J gene lost 8 bases, with 7 bases spanning the gap. Germline V gene sequence: CDR1 SGHAT, CDR2 FQNNGV. The CDR3 loop is CASSLGVEAFF. CDR3 in DNA: TGTGCCAGCAGCTTGGGGGTCGAAGCTTTCTTT.

This chain links TRBV5-1 with TRBJ2-3; 7 bases agree with TRBD1. This CDR3 contains 16 residues. The germline gives CDR1 SGHRS, CDR2 YFSETQ. V shed 4 bases, J shed 2 bases, and the junction held 10 bases outside the gene matches. This chain's CDR3 is CASSNRRDSFTDTQYF. CDR3 DNA sequence: TGCGCCAGCAGCAACCGACGGGACAGCTTCACAGATACGCAGTATTTT.

This chain joins TRBV27 and TRBJ1-6; 11 positions match TRBD1. After removal of 6 bases from V and 9 bases from J, the junction contained 7 bases not matched to a gene. From germline, CDR1 is MNHEY and CDR2 SMNVEV (reference sequence). CDR3 length: 15 residues. CDR3 in amino acids: CASRGSGTGGSPLHF. The CDR3 DNA is TGTGCCAGCAGGGGCTCGGGGACAGGGGGTTCACCCCTCCACTTT.

The CDR3 DNA reads TGTGCCAGCAGCCCCCAGGGTGGGGTTGAAGCTTTCTTT. This codes for CASSPQGGVEAFF. This rearrangement joins TRBV7-8 to TRBJ1-1; D perhaps matches TRBD1 (5 bases). Trimming took off 5 bases at V and 7 bases at J, with 14 bases between the two ends. Germline V gene lookup returns CDR1 SGHVS and CDR2 FQNEAQ. CDR3 length equals 13 residues.

This sequence joins TRBV7-9 and TRBJ2-2; 9 nucleotides align to TRBD2. The CDR3 sequence is 15 residues long. The V segment lost 8 bases and the J segment 3 bases; nucleotides outside the gene matches: 7. The germline V gene encodes CDR1 SEHNR and CDR2 FQNEAQ (reference sequence). CDR3 amino acids: CASGPGTSYTGELFF. The CDR3, as DNA: TGTGCCAGCGGCCCCGGGACTAGCTACACCGGGGAGCTGTTTTTT.

This chain uses TRBV30 with TRBJ1-2, with D hard to call. Trimming cost V 1 base and J 6 bases, with 24 bases left between them. This CDR3 region has 17 residues. Per germline, CDR1 GTSNPN and CDR2 SVGIG (reference sequence). As DNA, the CDR3 is TGTGCCTGGAGTGCGCGAAACCGTCGGGTAGGGAAACATGGCTACACCTTC. Translation gives CAWSARNRRVGKHGYTF.

For this clone: The junction and the germline gene differ at one end; a read error may be behind it. The CDR3 sequence: CASSPTGFGIRVF. In DNA, the CDR3 is TGTGCCAGTAGCCCGACAGGGTTCGGAATCCGAGTCTTC. This rearrangement joins TRBV19 to TRBJ2-1; 7 bases line up with TRBD1. The CDR3 length is 13 residues. Per germline, CDR1 LNHDA and CDR2 SQIVND (reference sequence).